The clone carrying this T cell receptor (beta chain) occurred a few times. This sample is drawn from a study of identical twins. In TCRdb, the 5' RACE reads were re-called with MiXCR into one record per CDR3 protein. Of more than 350,000 distinct CDR3 sequences in the sample, approximately 10% were seen once. The CDR3 consists of 17 residues. The germline V gene encodes CDR1 SGHVS and CDR2 FQNEAQ. The V and J ends lost 5 bases and 1 base, in that order; junction bases with no gene match: 9. The sequence was obtained from a woman aged 45-65 years in good health. Sequenced sample: naive T cells sorted from blood. J is TRBJ2-1 and V is TRBV7-8, with 9 positions matching TRBD2. The CDR3, as DNA: TGTGCCAGCAGCCCCGCACTAGCGGGTGGGTCCTACAATGAGCAGTTCTTC. Protein: CASSPALAGGSYNEQFF.